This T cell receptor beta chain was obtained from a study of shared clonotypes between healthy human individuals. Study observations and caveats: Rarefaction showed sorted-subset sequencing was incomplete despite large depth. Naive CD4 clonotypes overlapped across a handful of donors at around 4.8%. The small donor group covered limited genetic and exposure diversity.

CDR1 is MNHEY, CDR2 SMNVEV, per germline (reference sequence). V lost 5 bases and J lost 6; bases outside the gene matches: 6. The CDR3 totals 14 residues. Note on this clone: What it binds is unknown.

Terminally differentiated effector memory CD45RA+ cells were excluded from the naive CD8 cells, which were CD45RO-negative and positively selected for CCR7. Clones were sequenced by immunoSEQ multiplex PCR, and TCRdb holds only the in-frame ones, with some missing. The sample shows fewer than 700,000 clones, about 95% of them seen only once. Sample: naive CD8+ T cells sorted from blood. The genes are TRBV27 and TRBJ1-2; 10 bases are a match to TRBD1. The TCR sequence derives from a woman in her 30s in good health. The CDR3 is CASSAGQGWDGYTF. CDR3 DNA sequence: TGTGCCAGCAGTGCGGGACAGGGGTGGGATGGCTACACCTTC.